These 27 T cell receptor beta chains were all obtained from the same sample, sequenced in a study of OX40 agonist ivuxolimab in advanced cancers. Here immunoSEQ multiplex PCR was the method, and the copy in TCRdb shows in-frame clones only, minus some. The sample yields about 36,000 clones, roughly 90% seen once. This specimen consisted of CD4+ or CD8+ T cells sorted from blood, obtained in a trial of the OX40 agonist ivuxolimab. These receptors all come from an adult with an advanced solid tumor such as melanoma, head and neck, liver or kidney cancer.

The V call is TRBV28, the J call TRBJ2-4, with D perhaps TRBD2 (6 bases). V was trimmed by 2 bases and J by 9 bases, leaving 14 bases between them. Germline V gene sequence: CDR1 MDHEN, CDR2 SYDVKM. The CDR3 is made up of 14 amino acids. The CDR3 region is CASSLVAGTLIQYF. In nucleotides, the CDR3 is TGTGCCAGCAGTTTAGTCGCGGGGACTCTCATTCAGTACTTC.

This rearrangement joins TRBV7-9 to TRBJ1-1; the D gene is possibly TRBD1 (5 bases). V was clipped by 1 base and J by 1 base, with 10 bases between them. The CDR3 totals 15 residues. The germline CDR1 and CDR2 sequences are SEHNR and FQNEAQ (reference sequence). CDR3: CASSLVDSPNTEAFF. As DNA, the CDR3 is TGTGCCAGCAGCTTAGTAGACAGCCCGAACACTGAAGCTTTCTTT.

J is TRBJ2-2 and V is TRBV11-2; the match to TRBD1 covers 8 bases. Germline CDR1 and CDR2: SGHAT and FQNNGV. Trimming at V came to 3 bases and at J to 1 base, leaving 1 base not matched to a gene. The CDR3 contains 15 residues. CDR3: CASSFGQGNTGELFF. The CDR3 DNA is TGTGCCAGCAGCTTCGGACAGGGGAACACCGGGGAGCTGTTTTTT. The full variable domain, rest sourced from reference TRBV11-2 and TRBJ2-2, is EAGVAQSPRYKIIEKRQSVAFWCNPISGHATLYWYQQILGQGPKLLIQFQNNGVVDDSQLPKDRFSAERLKGVDSTLKIQPAKLEDSAVYLCASSFGQGNTGELFFGEGSRLTVL.

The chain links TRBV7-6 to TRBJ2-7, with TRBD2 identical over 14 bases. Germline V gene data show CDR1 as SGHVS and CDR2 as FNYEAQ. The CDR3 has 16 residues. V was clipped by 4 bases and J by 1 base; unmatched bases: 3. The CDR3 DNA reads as TGTGCCAGCAGCTCCTGGACTAGCGGGGGGTCCTACGAGCAGTACTTC. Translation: CASSSWTSGGSYEQYF.

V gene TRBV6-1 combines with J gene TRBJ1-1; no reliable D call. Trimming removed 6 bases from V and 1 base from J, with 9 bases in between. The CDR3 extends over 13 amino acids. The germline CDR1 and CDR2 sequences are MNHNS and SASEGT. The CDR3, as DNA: TGTGCCAGCAGGGTTACAGCGAACACTGAAGCTTTCTTT. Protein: CASRVTANTEAFF.

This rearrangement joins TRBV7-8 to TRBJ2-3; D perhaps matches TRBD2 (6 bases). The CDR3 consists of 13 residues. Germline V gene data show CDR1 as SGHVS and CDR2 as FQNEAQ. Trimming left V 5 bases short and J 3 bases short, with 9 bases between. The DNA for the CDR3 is TGTGCCAGCAGCCCCGGGACTACAGATACGCAGTATTTT. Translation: CASSPGTTDTQYF.

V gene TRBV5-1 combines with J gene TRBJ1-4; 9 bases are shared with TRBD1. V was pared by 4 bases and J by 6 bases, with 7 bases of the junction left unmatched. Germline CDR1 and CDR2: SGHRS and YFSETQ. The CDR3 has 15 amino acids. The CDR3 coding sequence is TGCGCCAGCAGCCCGGGGACAGGGAGGGATGAAAAACTGTTTTTT. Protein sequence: CASSPGTGRDEKLFF.

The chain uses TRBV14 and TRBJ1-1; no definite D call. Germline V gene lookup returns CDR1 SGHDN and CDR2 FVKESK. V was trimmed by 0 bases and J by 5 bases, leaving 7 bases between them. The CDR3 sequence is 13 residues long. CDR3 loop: CASSQDPRTEAFF. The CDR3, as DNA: TGTGCCAGCAGCCAAGATCCGCGGACTGAAGCTTTCTTT.

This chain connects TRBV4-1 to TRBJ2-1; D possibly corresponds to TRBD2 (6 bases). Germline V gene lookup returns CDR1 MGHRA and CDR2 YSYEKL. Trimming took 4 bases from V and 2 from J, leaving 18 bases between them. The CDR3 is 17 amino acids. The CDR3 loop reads CASSRDSRTWTYNEQFF. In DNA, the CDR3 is TGCGCCAGCAGCCGGGACTCACGGACCTGGACCTACAATGAGCAGTTCTTC.

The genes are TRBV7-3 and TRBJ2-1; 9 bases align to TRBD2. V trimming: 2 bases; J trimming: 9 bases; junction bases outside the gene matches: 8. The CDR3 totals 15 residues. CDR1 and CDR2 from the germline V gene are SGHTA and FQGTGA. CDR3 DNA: TGTGCCAGCAGCTTAGACGGGGCGGGAGGGACTGAGCAGTTCTTC. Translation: CASSLDGAGGTEQFF.

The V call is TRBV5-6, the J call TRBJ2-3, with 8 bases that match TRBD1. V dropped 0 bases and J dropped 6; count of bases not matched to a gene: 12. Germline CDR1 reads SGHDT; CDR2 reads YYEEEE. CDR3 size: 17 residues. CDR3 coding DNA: TGTGCCAGCAGCTTGGGGGCAGGGGGCGTGGTTGTGGATACGCAGTATTTT. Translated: CASSLGAGGVVVDTQYF.

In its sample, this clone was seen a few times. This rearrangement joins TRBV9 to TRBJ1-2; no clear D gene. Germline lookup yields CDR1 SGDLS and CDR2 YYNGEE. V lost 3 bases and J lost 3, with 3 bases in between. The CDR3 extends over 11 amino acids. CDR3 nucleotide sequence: TGTGCCAGCAGCGACCACTATGGCTACACCTTC. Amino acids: CASSDHYGYTF.

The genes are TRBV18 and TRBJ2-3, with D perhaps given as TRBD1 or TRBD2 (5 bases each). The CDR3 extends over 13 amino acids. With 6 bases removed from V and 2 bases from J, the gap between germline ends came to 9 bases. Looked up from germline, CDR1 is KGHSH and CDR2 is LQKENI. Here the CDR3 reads CASSYGTTDTQYF. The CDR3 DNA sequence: TGTGCCAGCTCCTATGGGACCACAGATACGCAGTATTTT.

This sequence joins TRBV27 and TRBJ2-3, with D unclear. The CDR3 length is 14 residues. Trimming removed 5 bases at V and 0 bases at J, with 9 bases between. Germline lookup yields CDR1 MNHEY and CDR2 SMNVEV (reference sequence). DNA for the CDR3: TGTGCCAGCAGTCTGGCCTCTAGCACAGATACGCAGTATTTT. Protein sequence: CASSLASSTDTQYF.

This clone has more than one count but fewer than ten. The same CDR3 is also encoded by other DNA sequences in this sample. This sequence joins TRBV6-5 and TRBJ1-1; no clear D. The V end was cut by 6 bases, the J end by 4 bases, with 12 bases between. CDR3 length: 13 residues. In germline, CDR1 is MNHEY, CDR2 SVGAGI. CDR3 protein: CASRLREGTEAFF. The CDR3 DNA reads TGTGCCAGCAGACTCCGGGAGGGCACTGAAGCTTTCTTT.

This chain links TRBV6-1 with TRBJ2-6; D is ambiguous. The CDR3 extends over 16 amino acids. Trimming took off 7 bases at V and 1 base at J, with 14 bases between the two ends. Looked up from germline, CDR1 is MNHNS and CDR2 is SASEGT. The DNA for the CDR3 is TGTGCCAGCAATGAGATACCGAGGTCTGGGGCCAACGTCCTGACTTTC. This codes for CASNEIPRSGANVLTF.

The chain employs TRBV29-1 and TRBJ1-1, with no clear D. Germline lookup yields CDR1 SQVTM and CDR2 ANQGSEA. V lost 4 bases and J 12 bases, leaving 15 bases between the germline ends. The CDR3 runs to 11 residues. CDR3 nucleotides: TGCAGCGTTGGGGATTGGCTAAACCCTTTCTTT. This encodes CSVGDWLNPFF.

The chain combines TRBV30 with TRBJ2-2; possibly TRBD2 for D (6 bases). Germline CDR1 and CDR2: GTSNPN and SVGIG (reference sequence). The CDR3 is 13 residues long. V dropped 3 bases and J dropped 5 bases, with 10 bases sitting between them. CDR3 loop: CAWREGGTGELFF. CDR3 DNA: TGTGCCTGGAGGGAGGGTGGAACCGGGGAGCTGTTTTTT.

This chain's CDR3 is CASSSAGDRNEQFF. In nucleotides, the CDR3 is TGTGCCAGCAGCTCGGCGGGAGACAGGAATGAGCAGTTCTTC. J is TRBJ2-1 and V is TRBV7-9, with D possibly matching TRBD2 (7 bases). The CDR3 extends over 14 amino acids. Trimming took off 4 bases at V and 7 bases at J, with 14 bases between the two ends. Germline V gene sequence: CDR1 SEHNR, CDR2 FQNEAQ (reference sequence).

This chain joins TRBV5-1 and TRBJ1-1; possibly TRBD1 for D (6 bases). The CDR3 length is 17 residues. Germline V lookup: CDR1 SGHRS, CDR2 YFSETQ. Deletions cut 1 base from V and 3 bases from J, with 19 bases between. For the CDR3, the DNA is TGCGCCAGCAGCTTGATTCCAGGGGTTAGAGCCTACACTGAAGCTTTCTTT. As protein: CASSLIPGVRAYTEAFF.

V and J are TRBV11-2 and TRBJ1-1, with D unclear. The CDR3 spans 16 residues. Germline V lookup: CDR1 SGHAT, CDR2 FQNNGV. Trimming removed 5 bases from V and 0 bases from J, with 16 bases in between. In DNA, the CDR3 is TGTGCCAGCAGCGCGCTACGGACCGAGATGAACACTGAAGCTTTCTTT. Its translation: CASSALRTEMNTEAFF.

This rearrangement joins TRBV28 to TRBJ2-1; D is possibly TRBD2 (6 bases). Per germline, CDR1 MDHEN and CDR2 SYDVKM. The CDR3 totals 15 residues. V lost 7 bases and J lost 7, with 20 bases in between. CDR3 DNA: TGTGCCAGCAACCCCAGCTTGGCGGGAAAGAATGAGCAGTTCTTC. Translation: CASNPSLAGKNEQFF.

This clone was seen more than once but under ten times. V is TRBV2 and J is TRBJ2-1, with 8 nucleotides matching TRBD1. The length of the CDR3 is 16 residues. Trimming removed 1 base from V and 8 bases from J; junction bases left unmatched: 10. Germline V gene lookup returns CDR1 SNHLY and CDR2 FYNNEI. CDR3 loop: CASSEVGTGGKDEQFF. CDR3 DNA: TGTGCCAGCAGTGAAGTGGGGACAGGAGGGAAGGATGAGCAGTTCTTC. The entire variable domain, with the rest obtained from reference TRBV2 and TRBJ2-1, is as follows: EPEVTQTPSHQVTQMGQEVILRCVPISNHLYFYWYRQILGQKVEFLVSFYNNEISEKSEIFDDQFSVERPDGSNFTLKIRSTKLEDSAMYFCASSEVGTGGKDEQFFGPGTRLTVL.

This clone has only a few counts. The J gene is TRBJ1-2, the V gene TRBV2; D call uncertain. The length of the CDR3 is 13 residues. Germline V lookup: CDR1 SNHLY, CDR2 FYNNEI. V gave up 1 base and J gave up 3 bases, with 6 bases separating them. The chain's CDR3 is CASSEGGYYGYTF. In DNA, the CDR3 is TGTGCCAGCAGTGAAGGGGGATACTATGGCTACACCTTC.

CDR3: CASSLSTGSPYNEQFF. CDR3 DNA: TGCGCCAGCAGCTTGTCTACAGGGTCCCCCTACAATGAGCAGTTCTTC. The genes are TRBV5-1 and TRBJ2-1, with D possibly being TRBD1 (6 bases). The CDR3 loop spans 16 amino acids. The germline V gene has CDR1 SGHRS and CDR2 YFSETQ. The V and J ends lost 1 base and 2 bases respectively, with 13 bases between them.

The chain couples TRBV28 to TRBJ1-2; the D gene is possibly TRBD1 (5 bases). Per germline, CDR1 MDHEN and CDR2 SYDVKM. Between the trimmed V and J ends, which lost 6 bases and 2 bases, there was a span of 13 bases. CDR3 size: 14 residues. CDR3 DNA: TGTGCCAGCAGCACTCCGGGACTAAACTATGGCTACACCTTC. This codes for CASSTPGLNYGYTF.

CDR3 coding DNA: TGTGCCAGCAGCCGACTAGCGGGGGGGCCCCAGTTCTTC. It is translated as CASSRLAGGPQFF. This chain uses TRBV27 with TRBJ2-1; 14 bases align to TRBD2. The CDR3 sequence is 13 residues long. Germline CDR1 is MNHEY and CDR2 is SMNVEV (reference sequence). The ends lost 6 bases at V and 13 bases at J; junction bases unmatched: 5.